The 6 T cell receptor beta chains reported below all come from one sample, sequenced in a study of shared clonotypes between healthy human individuals. Assay used: immunoSEQ multiplex PCR; TCRdb lists only in-frame clones, some missing. The table records approximately 1.9 million clones, about 94% of them present only once. The naive CD8 population came from CD45RO-negative cells selected for CCR7, without terminally differentiated effector memory CD45RA+ cells. The source material was naive CD8+ T cells from PBMCs. The receptors derive from a man between 18 and 29 years old in good health. Some clones in this sample may be carry-over from other donors' samples.

This sequence joins TRBV7-9 and TRBJ2-7, with 8 bases identical to TRBD2. Germline trimming cut 11 bases from V and 2 bases from J; bases unmatched to any gene: 8. This CDR3 contains 13 residues. CDR1 is SEHNR and CDR2 is FQNEAQ in the germline V gene (reference sequence). The chain's CDR3 is CASSGPRAYEQYF. CDR3 bases: TGTGCCTCTAGCGGGCCTAGGGCCTACGAGCAGTACTTC.

This chain uses TRBV2 with TRBJ2-1; D is ambiguous. The germline V and J ends were trimmed by 2 bases and 12 bases, with 14 bases remaining between them. CDR1 is SNHLY, CDR2 FYNNEI, per germline. This CDR3 spans 13 amino acids. The CDR3 nucleotides read TGTGCCAGCAGTGAATATCGGAGACAAGGGCAGTTCTTC. Translated: CASSEYRRQGQFF.

This chain uses TRBV9 with TRBJ2-1; 8 bases agree with TRBD2. V lost 1 base, J lost 0 bases, and 9 bases stayed unmatched. There are 18 residues in the CDR3. Germline assignment: CDR1 SGDLS and CDR2 YYNGEE. The CDR3 nucleotides read TGTGCCAGCAGCGTAAGCGGGAGTCAAAAAAGCTCCTACAATGAGCAGTTCTTC. Its translation is CASSVSGSQKSSYNEQFF. Full variable domain (missing parts from reference TRBV9 and TRBJ2-1): DSGVTQTPKHLITATGQRVTLRCSPRSGDLSVYWYQQSLDQGLQFLIQYYNGEERAKGNILERFSAQQFPDLHSELNLSSLELGDSALYFCASSVSGSQKSSYNEQFFGPGTRLTVL.

The CDR3 nucleotides are TGTGCCAGCACGGGGGACTACGAGCAGTACTTC. It specifies CASTGDYEQYF. The chain is built from TRBV28 and TRBJ2-7; possibly TRBD2 for D (6 bases). CDR1 and CDR2 (germline): MDHEN, SYDVKM. The ends were cut back, 7 bases at V and 3 bases at J, with 7 bases in the middle. CDR3 length: 11 amino acids.

This chain uses TRBV2 with TRBJ2-7; D is possibly TRBD1 (8 bases). Trimming took 9 bases from V and 2 from J, leaving 17 bases between them. Germline V gene sequence: CDR1 SNHLY, CDR2 FYNNEI. The CDR3 sequence is 14 residues long. The CDR3 DNA reads as TGTGCCAGTTCAGGGGGCGGGGGAACCTACGAGCAGTACTTC. It encodes CASSGGGGTYEQYF.

This CDR3 reads CASTLTGLNQPQHF. Written as DNA, the CDR3 is TGTGCCAGCACCTTGACAGGGCTCAATCAGCCCCAGCATTTT. The chain joins TRBV28 to TRBJ1-5; 7 bases align to TRBD1. Unmatched junction bases numbered 6, after V lost 7 bases and J lost 3 bases. This CDR3 has 14 residues. Germline V CDR1 and CDR2: MDHEN, SYDVKM.